The rows below give T cell receptor beta chains drawn from one sample of a study of shared clonotypes between healthy human individuals. The assay was immunoSEQ multiplex PCR, and TCRdb's table has in-frame clones only and misses some. The top ten clones hold 12% of a sample with fewer than 600,000 clones, around 80% of them seen once. The sample was PBMCs. The source of these receptors is a woman between 40 and 50 years old in good health. Some clones in this sample may be carry-over from other donors' samples. CDR3s include the opening cysteine and the closing phenylalanine or tryptophan. D genes are given only for firm matches. Only part of the rows carry a size: once, few, many, or a class if the clone is expanded.

clone_size d_call j_call v_call cdr3_aa cdr3_nt
NA TRBD1 TRBJ1-4 TRBV28 CASSLVGTAHNEKLFF TGTGCCAGCAGTTTAGTAGGGACAGCTCATAATGAAAAACTGTTTTTT
NA NA TRBJ2-7 TRBV7-3 CASSLGTTYEQYF TGTGCCAGCAGCTTAGGGACAACCTACGAGCAGTACTTC
NA NA TRBJ2-7 TRBV29-1 CSVEEGREQYF TGCAGCGTTGAAGAGGGTCGCGAGCAGTACTTC
NA NA TRBJ2-5 TRBV9 CASSAGEAVQETQYF TGTGCCAGCAGCGCGGGAGAAGCAGTCCAAGAGACCCAGTACTTC
few NA TRBJ1-3 TRBV28 CASSLTTDGTSGNTIYF TGTGCCAGCAGCCTAACTACGGACGGGACATCTGGAAACACCATATATTTT
NA TRBD2 TRBJ2-5 TRBV11-3 CASSLGGVGPGLQETQYF TGTGCCAGCAGCTTAGGTGGAGTGGGGCCGGGACTACAAGAGACCCAGTACTTC
NA TRBD1 TRBJ2-5 TRBV5-1 CASSSTGTGEETQYF TGCGCCAGCAGCAGCACCGGGACAGGGGAAGAGACCCAGTACTTC
many TRBD2 TRBJ2-3 TRBV6-1 CASTTSGLENTQYF TGTGCCAGCACAACTTCCGGACTAGAGAATACGCAGTATTTT
NA TRBD2 TRBJ2-5 TRBV5-4 CASSPRTSAPTQYF TGTGCCAGCAGCCCGCGGACTAGCGCTCCGACCCAGTACTTC
NA TRBD2 TRBJ2-2 TRBV7-9 CASSSDSGTNTGELFF TGTGCCAGCAGCTCAGATAGCGGGACGAACACCGGGGAGCTGTTTTTT
NA NA TRBJ1-4 TRBV28 CASSFRRGSATNEKLFF TGTGCCAGCAGTTTCAGGCGCGGGAGTGCAACTAATGAAAAACTGTTTTTT
NA TRBD1 TRBJ2-1 TRBV10-1 CASSESGRGTYNEQFF TGCGCCAGCAGTGAGTCGGGCAGGGGGACCTACAATGAGCAGTTCTTC
once NA TRBJ1-2 TRBV9 CASSRDSNYGYTF TGTGCCAGCAGCCGTGACAGTAACTATGGCTACACCTTC
NA TRBD1 TRBJ2-5 TRBV29-1 CSIHRGGETQYF TGCAGCATCCACAGGGGCGGAGAGACCCAGTACTTC
NA NA TRBJ1-2 TRBV10-3 CAISEVWKLSTSNYGYTF TGTGCCATCAGTGAAGTTTGGAAGTTGTCCACTTCTAACTATGGCTACACCTTC
NA NA TRBJ1-1 TRBV28 CASSFPAGSGTEAFF TGTGCCAGCAGTTTTCCCGCAGGGTCGGGCACTGAAGCTTTCTTT
NA NA TRBJ2-1 TRBV11-3 CASSPGGGSSYNEQFF TGTGCCAGCAGCCCCGGAGGGGGGAGCTCCTACAATGAGCAGTTCTTC
many NA TRBJ2-4 TRBV4-2 CASSQGKKTWPMF TGTGCCAGCAGCCAAGGAAAAAAGACTTGGCCCATGTTC
NA NA TRBJ2-2 TRBV9 CASSVSVTGELFF TGTGCCAGCAGCGTAAGCGTCACCGGGGAGCTGTTTTTT
NA TRBD1 TRBJ1-2 TRBV10-3 CAISETGTGALGYGYTF TGTGCCATCAGTGAGACGGGGACAGGGGCCCTCGGCTATGGCTACACCTTC
NA NA TRBJ1-4 TRBV5-4 CASSLAGVEKLFF TGTGCCAGCAGCTTGGCAGGGGTTGAAAAACTGTTTTTT
NA TRBD1 TRBJ2-4 TRBV28 CASSITGAKSYIQYF TGTGCCAGCAGTATAACAGGGGCCAAGTCGTACATTCAGTACTTC
NA NA TRBJ2-5 TRBV5-1 CASSLPVGLGKETQYF TGCGCCAGCAGCCTCCCTGTCGGATTGGGGAAAGAGACCCAGTACTTC
NA NA TRBJ2-4 TRBV4-2 CASSQDPRRLAKNIQYF TGTGCCAGCAGCCAAGATCCGAGACGACTAGCCAAAAACATTCAGTACTTC
NA TRBD1 TRBJ2-1 TRBV28 CASPSPGQLYNEQFF TGTGCCAGCCCGTCACCGGGACAGCTTTACAATGAGCAGTTCTTC
NA NA TRBJ1-4 TRBV7-2 CASSLTGTRNEKLFF TGTGCCAGCAGCCTGACCGGGACACGGAATGAAAAACTGTTTTTT
NA TRBD2 TRBJ2-5 TRBV25-1 CASSDIAVAGVQETQYF TGTGCCAGCAGTGACATAGCTGTGGCGGGGGTACAAGAGACCCAGTACTTC
NA NA TRBJ2-2 TRBV9 CASSQGSNTGELFF TGTGCCAGCAGCCAGGGGTCGAACACCGGGGAGCTGTTTTTT
NA NA TRBJ1-2 TRBV4-1 CASSQVLGRRDRYGYTF TGCGCCAGCAGCCAAGTGCTGGGACGGCGTGATCGGTATGGCTACACCTTC
NA NA TRBJ1-5 TRBV29-1 CSVAADTYNQPQHF TGCAGCGTTGCGGCGGACACTTACAATCAGCCCCAGCATTTT
NA TRBD2 TRBJ2-7 TRBV5-8 CASSSVAGLRTYEQYF TGTGCCAGCAGCTCAGTAGCGGGATTGAGGACCTACGAGCAGTACTTC
NA TRBD2 TRBJ2-7 TRBV28 CASSLGGRLEQYF TGTGCCAGCAGTTTGGGCGGGAGGCTCGAGCAGTACTTC
NA NA TRBJ2-1 TRBV18 CASPPEAGADNEQFF TGTGCCAGCCCACCGGAAGCAGGGGCGGACAATGAGCAGTTCTTC
NA TRBD1 TRBJ1-1 TRBV7-9 CASSSGQGTEAFF TGTGCCAGCAGCTCCGGACAGGGCACTGAAGCTTTCTTT
NA NA TRBJ2-7 TRBV7-3 CASSLNGAGTSYEQYF TGTGCCAGCAGCTTAAACGGCGCGGGGACCTCCTACGAGCAGTACTTC
NA TRBD2 TRBJ2-3 TRBV7-3 CASSLTTSGDTQYF TGTGCCAGCAGCTTAACCACTAGCGGGGATACGCAGTATTTT
NA NA TRBJ1-1 TRBV9 CASSVVSLPNTEAFF TGTGCCAGCAGCGTAGTTTCGCTGCCTAACACTGAAGCTTTCTTT
few NA TRBJ2-7 TRBV2 CASSEYRAEDEQYF TGTGCCAGCAGTGAGTACAGGGCGGAGGACGAGCAGTACTTC
NA NA TRBJ2-1 TRBV7-3 CASSPTGVADNEQFF TGTGCCAGCAGCCCTACGGGGGTAGCGGACAATGAGCAGTTCTTC
once NA TRBJ2-2 TRBV7-2 CASSLHPVWAGELFF TGTGCCAGCAGCTTGCATCCCGTATGGGCCGGGGAGCTGTTTTTT
NA NA TRBJ2-1 TRBV5-6 CASSLPYNEQFF TGTGCCAGCAGCTTGCCCTACAATGAGCAGTTCTTC
many TRBD1 TRBJ2-7 TRBV29-1 CSAGTGEPYEQYF TGCAGCGCCGGGACAGGAGAGCCCTACGAGCAGTACTTC
NA NA TRBJ1-2 TRBV30 CAWNKGSDGGYTF TGTGCCTGGAATAAGGGGTCGGACGGTGGCTACACCTTC
NA NA TRBJ1-4 TRBV25-1 CASSDVGGTNEKLFF TGTGCCAGCAGTGACGTAGGAGGGACTAATGAAAAACTGTTTTTT
NA NA TRBJ2-1 TRBV19 CASSPDWSSYNEQFF TGTGCCAGTAGCCCGGACTGGAGCTCCTACAATGAGCAGTTCTTC
NA NA TRBJ2-1 TRBV5-4 CASRSDGQLNEQFF TGTGCCAGCAGGTCGGACGGACAGCTCAATGAGCAGTTCTTC
once NA TRBJ1-1 TRBV7-8 CASSLTGGNTEAFF TGTGCCAGCAGCCTCACCGGGGGTAACACTGAAGCTTTCTTT
many NA TRBJ1-1 TRBV30 CAWSGHDPLVFF TGTGCCTGGAGTGGGCATGACCCGCTTGTTTTCTTT
once NA TRBJ1-5 TRBV6-1 CASSEVLGRVTQPQHF TGTGCCAGCAGTGAAGTGTTAGGCAGGGTAACTCAGCCCCAGCATTTT
once NA TRBJ2-5 TRBV4-3 CASSQDRTDFQETQYF TGCGCCAGCAGCCAAGATAGGACAGACTTCCAAGAGACCCAGTACTTC
NA NA TRBJ2-7 TRBV18 CASSPRGTFYEQYF TGTGCCAGCTCACCACGGGGCACCTTCTACGAGCAGTACTTC
few NA TRBJ1-2 TRBV28 CASSPTGGGSGYTF TGTGCCAGCTCCCCCACGGGAGGGGGGTCGGGCTACACCTTC
NA TRBD1 TRBJ1-5 TRBV18 CASSPSGTGGEAQPQHF TGTGCCAGCTCACCTTCCGGGACAGGGGGCGAAGCCCAGCCCCAGCATTTT
few NA TRBJ2-7 TRBV4-1 CASSLGPAGSYEQYF TGCGCCAGCAGCCTCGGACCGGCCGGATCCTACGAGCAGTACTTC
few NA TRBJ1-1 TRBV4-2 CASSQGLGGPTEAFF TGTGCCAGCAGCCAAGGACTGGGGGGTCCCACTGAAGCTTTCTTT
few TRBD1 TRBJ1-5 TRBV30 CAWRATGGGGNQPQHF TGTGCCTGGAGAGCAACAGGGGGCGGGGGCAATCAGCCCCAGCATTTT